The T cell receptor (beta chain) described here comes from a study of T cells in Graves' hyperthyroidism and ophthalmopathy (dated by TCRdb to between 2018 and 2021). In terms of the full investigation: Peripheral blood was sampled at the time of initial diagnosis, prior to any treatment. TCR V-J signatures able to tell the groups apart were searched for in a discovery cohort of 100 patients, of whom more than 40 had Graves' ophthalmopathy and around 56 had stable Graves' hyperthyroidism. Whether ophthalmopathy could be predicted prospectively was tested in an independent validation cohort made up of roughly 20 hyperthyroidism patients plus 17 patients who later progressed to ophthalmopathy. The roughly 90 discovery patients were divided at random into training and test sets in a 7:3 ratio. The study also compared thyroid tissue and blood T-cell repertoires from several Graves' hyperthyroidism patients. Once sampling was done, hyperthyroidism patients were given methimazole at a starting dose of 30 mg daily, whereas ophthalmopathy patients were given high-dose intravenous methylprednisolone. TCR Vbeta CDR3 sequencing of 120 to 150 peripheral blood samples (about 45 ophthalmopathy, 75 hyperthyroidism and some 17 progressor patients) is reported in the paper. General conclusions and limits of the study: Ophthalmopathy was separated from stable hyperthyroidism by a 13 V-J signature model, with approximately 85% sensitivity and roughly 81% specificity obtained in cross-validation and 80%/75% obtained in testing. Most expanded thyroid clonotypes (frequency above 0.001) were also detected in blood, a finding suggesting that blood repertoires may reflect thyroid immune responses. In validation, the model predicted progression to ophthalmopathy a median of about 6.8 months before onset, with approximately 71% sensitivity and more than 72% specificity. Sample size was not statistically predetermined, and blinding of investigators to group allocation was not performed.

Amplification of TCR beta CDR3 regions was carried out from RNA transcripts. A first-round RT-PCR of the TCR CDR3 used the HTBI primer set with the Qiagen OneStep RT-PCR kit. A second multiplex PCR round built the libraries, followed by size selection and purification. Sequencing of the libraries was done on an Illumina HiSeq2000 using paired-end 100 bp reads. Regarding the original processing steps: SOAPnuke was used to process the raw data, throwing out any read that contained adapters or uncalled bases, had a mean Phred below 15, or lacked an exact constant-primer or identifier match. COPE v1.2.5 was used to merge high-quality paired reads, and clonotypes were defined as unique nucleotide sequences. Clonotypes were aligned to IMGT TRBV, TRBD and TRBJ reference segments using MiTCR v1.1. The analysis included only V-J combinations with a frequency above 0.0001, which together covered approximately 99% of the repertoires. The TCS score was defined as the ratio of F50 (clonal expansion) to E x V (chaos), calculated using BLOSUM62-based TCRdist between CDR3 peptides within each V-J. Welch's t-statistics and random forest reduced around 510 V-J features to 13, which were used in a naive Bayes classifier (R e1071). TCRdb handled the public reads itself, with Q25 trimming in fastp and clone calling in MiXCR, and kept productive beta chains. Each CDR3 protein gets just one entry, which takes the most common genes and DNA from the rows behind it. The V and J calls here are based on TCRdb, not the publication. The sample contains about 350,000 distinct CDR3 sequences, roughly 13% of them found a single time. The ten largest clones add up to 30% to 40% of the sample.

Moderately to severely active disease, a Clinical Activity Score of at least 3, a NOSPECS grade of at least 4, and a duration under 3 months were present in ophthalmopathy patients. Any patient with an uncontrolled infection, another autoimmune disease, pregnancy or lactation was excluded. Clinical symptoms, serum thyroxine and TRAb, thyroid ultrasound, and orbital computed tomography formed the basis for the diagnoses. Ficoll-Paque density gradient centrifugation was used to isolate PBMCs from around 10 ml of fresh peripheral blood. Trizol reagent was used to extract total RNA, and RNA quality was then checked on an Agilent 2100 Bioanalyzer. V is clipped by 6 bases and J by 4 bases, and the sequence between their germline boundaries is 18 bases long. CDR1 is given as MNHEY and CDR2 as SMNVEV, both from the germline V gene (reference sequence). Reading from cysteine to phenylalanine, the CDR3 counts 15 amino acids. Just the 45-base CDR3 DNA is kept, in frame starting at base 1.

Note on this clonotype: Its antigen remains undetermined. Base quality data are lacking; no much larger clone is found one base away.

The specimen was blood. This receptor chain uses TRBV27 and TRBJ1-1; the D gene is perhaps TRBD1, from 6 matching bases. The TCR comes from a woman aged 40 to 50 with Graves' ophthalmopathy. The CDR3 amino acid sequence is: CASSSEGGVVTEAFF. The nucleotides are TGTGCCAGCAGCTCTGAGGGGGGGGTTGTCACTGAAGCTTTCTTT.